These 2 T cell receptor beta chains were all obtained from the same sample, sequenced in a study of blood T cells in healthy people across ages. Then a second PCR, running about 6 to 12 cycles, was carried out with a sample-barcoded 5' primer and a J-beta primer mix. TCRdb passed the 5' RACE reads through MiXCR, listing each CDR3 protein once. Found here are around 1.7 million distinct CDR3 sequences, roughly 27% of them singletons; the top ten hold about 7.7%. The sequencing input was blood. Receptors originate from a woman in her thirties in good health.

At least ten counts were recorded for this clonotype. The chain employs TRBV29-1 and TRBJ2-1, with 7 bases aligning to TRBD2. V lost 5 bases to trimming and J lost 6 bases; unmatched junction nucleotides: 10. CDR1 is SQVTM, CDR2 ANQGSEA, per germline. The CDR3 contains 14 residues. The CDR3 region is CSVPGGPFGNEQFF. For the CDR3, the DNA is TGCAGCGTTCCGGGGGGACCGTTTGGCAATGAGCAGTTCTTC.

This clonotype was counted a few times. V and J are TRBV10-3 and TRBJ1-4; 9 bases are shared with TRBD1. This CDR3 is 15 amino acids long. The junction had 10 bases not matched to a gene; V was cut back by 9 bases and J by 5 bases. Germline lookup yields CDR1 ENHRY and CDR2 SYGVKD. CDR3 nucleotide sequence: TGTGCCATTCGTCGTTCGGGACAGGGAAATGAAAAACTGTTTTTT. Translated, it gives CAIRRSGQGNEKLFF.